This T cell receptor beta chain was documented in a study of blood T cell repertoires in COVID-19. For the study at large: Sites in the United States, Italy and Spain provided acute and convalescent COVID-19 samples. T cells, B-cell-depleted T cells, or PBMCs provided the cDNA or gDNA that served as material.

Deletions cut 6 bases from V and 2 bases from J, with 13 bases between. The CDR3 extends over 14 amino acids. Germline-derived CDR1 and CDR2 are SNHLY and FYNNEI. As originally analysed: Amplifying reference gene primers gave estimates of nucleated cell counts. TCRdb keeps only in-frame clones here, not all; method: immunoSEQ multiplex PCR. The DNA was the basis for D and trimming; V, J and clone size are from that table. The table includes approximately 210,000 clones, 85% detected once. This clone has more than one count but fewer than ten. It was during active infection that Seattle patients were enrolled and then longitudinally followed.

Material: peripheral blood. The gene calls are TRBV2 and TRBJ1-2, with D unresolved. This clonotype originated in a man in his sixties with COVID-19, enrolled during active disease. CDR3 region: CASRRRGGNYGYTF. DNA for the CDR3: TGTGCCAGCAGACGAAGAGGAGGGAACTATGGCTACACCTTC.